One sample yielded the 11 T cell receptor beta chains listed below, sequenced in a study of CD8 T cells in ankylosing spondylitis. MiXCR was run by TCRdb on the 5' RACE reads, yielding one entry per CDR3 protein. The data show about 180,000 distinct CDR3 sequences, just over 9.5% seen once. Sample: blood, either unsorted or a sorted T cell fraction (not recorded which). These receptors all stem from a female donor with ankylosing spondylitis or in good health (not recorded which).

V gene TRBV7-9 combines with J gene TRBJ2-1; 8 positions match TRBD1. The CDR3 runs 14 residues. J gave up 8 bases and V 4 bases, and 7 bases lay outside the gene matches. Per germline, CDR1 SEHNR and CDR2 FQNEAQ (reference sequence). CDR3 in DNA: TGTGCCAGCAGCTCCAGGACAGGGCACTATGAGCAGTTCTTC. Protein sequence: CASSSRTGHYEQFF.

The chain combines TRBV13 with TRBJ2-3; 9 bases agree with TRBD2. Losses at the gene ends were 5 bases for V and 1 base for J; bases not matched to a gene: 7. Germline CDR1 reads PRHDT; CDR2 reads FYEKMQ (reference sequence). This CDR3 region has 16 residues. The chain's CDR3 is CASSGVAGEGTDTQYF. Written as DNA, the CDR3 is TGTGCCAGCAGCGGGGTAGCGGGAGAAGGCACAGATACGCAGTATTTT.

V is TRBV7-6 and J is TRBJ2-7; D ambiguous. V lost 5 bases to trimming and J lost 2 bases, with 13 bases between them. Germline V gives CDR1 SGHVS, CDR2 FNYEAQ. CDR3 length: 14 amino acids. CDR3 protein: CASSPSAVTYEQYF. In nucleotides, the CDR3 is TGTGCCAGCAGCCCCTCGGCCGTTACCTACGAGCAGTACTTC.

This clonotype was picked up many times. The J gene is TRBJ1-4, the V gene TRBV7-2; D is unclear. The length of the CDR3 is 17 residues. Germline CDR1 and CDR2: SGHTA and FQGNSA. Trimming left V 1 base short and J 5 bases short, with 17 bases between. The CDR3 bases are TGTGCCAGCAGCTTAGTGGGCAGGCCCCTACTCAATGAAAAACTGTTTTTT. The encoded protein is CASSLVGRPLLNEKLFF. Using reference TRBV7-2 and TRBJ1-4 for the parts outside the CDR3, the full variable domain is GAGVSQSPSNKVTEKGKDVELRCDPISGHTALYWYRQSLGQGLEFLIYFQGNSAPDKSGLPSDRFSAERTGGSVSTLTIQRTQQEDSAVYLCASSLVGRPLLNEKLFFGSGTQLSVL.

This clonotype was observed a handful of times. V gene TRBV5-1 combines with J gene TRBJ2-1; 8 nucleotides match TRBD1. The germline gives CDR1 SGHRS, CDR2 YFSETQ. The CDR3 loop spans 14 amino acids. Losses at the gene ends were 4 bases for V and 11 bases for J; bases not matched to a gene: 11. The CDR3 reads CASSPGTGQVKQFF. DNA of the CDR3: TGCGCCAGCAGCCCCGGGACAGGCCAGGTAAAGCAGTTCTTC.

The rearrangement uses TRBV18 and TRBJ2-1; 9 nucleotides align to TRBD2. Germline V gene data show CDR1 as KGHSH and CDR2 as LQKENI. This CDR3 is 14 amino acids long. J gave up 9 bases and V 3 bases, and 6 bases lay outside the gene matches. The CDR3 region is CASSPPGLAVEQFF. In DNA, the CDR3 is TGTGCCAGCTCACCTCCGGGACTAGCCGTTGAGCAGTTCTTC.

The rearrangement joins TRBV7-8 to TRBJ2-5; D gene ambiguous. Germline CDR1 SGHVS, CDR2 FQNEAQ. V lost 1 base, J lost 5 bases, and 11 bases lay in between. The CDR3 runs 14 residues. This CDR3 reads CASSLDLSDETQYF. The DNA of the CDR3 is TGTGCCAGCAGCTTAGACTTGTCAGATGAGACCCAGTACTTC. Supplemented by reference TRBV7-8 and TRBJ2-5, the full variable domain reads GAGVSQSPRYKVAKRGQDVALRCDPISGHVSLFWYQQALGQGPEFLTYFQNEAQLDKSGLPSDRFFAERPEGSVSTLKIQRTQQEDSAVYLCASSLDLSDETQYFGPGTRLLVL.

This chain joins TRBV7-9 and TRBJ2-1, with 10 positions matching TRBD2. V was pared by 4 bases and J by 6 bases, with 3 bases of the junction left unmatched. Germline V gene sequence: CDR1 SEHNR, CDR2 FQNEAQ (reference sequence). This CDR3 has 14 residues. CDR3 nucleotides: TGTGCCAGCAGCTCGGGACTAGCGCTCAATGAGCAGTTCTTC. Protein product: CASSSGLALNEQFF.

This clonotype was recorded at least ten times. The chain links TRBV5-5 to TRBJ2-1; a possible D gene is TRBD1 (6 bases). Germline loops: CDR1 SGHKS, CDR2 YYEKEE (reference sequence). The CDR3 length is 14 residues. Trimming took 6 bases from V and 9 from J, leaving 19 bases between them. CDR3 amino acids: CASIWSPGEFEQFF. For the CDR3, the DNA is TGTGCCAGCATCTGGAGCCCAGGGGAATTTGAGCAGTTCTTC.

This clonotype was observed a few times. CDR3 loop: CASSAGLAGADTGELFF. The CDR3 DNA sequence: TGTGCCAGCAGTGCGGGACTAGCGGGAGCCGACACCGGGGAGCTGTTTTTT. The chain carries TRBV28 and TRBJ2-2; 14 bases align to TRBD2. V shed 5 bases and J 3 bases; nucleotides not matched to a gene: 5. The CDR3 runs 17 residues. CDR1 is MDHEN and CDR2 is SYDVKM in the germline V gene.

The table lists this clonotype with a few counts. The CDR3 DNA is TGTGCCAGCAGCTTAAGTGCGGGACTAGCGAATTACGAGCAGTACTTC. As protein: CASSLSAGLANYEQYF. The chain joins TRBV7-9 to TRBJ2-7, with 10 bases matching TRBD2. V was clipped by 2 bases and J by 4 bases; unmatched bases: 8. Germline values: CDR1 SEHNR, CDR2 FQNEAQ (reference sequence). The CDR3 totals 16 residues. Combining the CDR3 with reference TRBV7-9 and TRBJ2-7 gives the whole variable domain DTGVSQNPRHKITKRGQNVTFRCDPISEHNRLYWYRQTLGQGPEFLTYFQNEAQLEKSRLLSDRFSAERPKGSFSTLEIQRTEQGDSAMYLCASSLSAGLANYEQYFGPGTRLTVT.